The 5 T cell receptor beta chains listed next were all sequenced from one sample in a study of T-cell memory formation after mild COVID-19 (dated by TCRdb to 2020 to 2023). The method was 5' RACE. TCRdb names Illumina NovaSeq 6000 as the instrument used. The raw public reads went through TCRdb reprocessing: fastp at Q25, MiXCR clone calling, in-frame beta chains kept. Each CDR3 protein appears once, grouped with its most common genes and DNA. The sample records a few hundred thousand distinct CDR3 sequences, around 21% of which are singletons. The ten largest clonotypes hold around 12% of the sample. What was sequenced was PBMCs or a T cell subset sorted from them (not recorded which). The receptors come from an adult woman who had mild COVID-19 (a few samples of this study predate the infection). The sample titles of this study are shuffled in the database, so cell type and time point are left out; the donor was told from shared clones.

The V and J genes are TRBV12-3 or TRBV12-4 and TRBJ2-5, with TRBD2 matching over 9 bases. This CDR3 comprises 15 residues. The V gene end was trimmed by 4 bases and the J gene end by 3 bases; junction bases not matched to a gene: 6. CDR3 sequence: CASSSSGETEETQYF. The CDR3 coding sequence is TGTGCCAGCAGTTCTAGCGGGGAAACGGAAGAGACCCAGTACTTC.

This clonotype was counted only a few times. The chain couples TRBV20-1 to TRBJ2-7; a weak D match, TRBD2 (6 bases). Germline CDR1 and CDR2: DFQATT and SNEGSKA (reference sequence). CDR3 length equals 15 residues. The V gene lost 6 bases and the J gene lost 2 bases, with 20 bases spanning the gap. CDR3 protein: CSAPPPGDPTYEQYF. In DNA form, the CDR3 reads TGCAGTGCCCCCCCCCCGGGGGACCCTACCTACGAGCAGTACTTC.

As regards this clonotype: An end of the junction differs from the germline gene, which may be a read error. The chain employs TRBV12-3 or TRBV12-4 and TRBJ2-7; 7 positions agree with TRBD2. This CDR3 spans 12 amino acids. CDR3 sequence: CASSLALLATQF. DNA of the CDR3: TGTGCCAGCAGTTTAGCCCTACTAGCGACACAATTC.

V gene TRBV18 combines with J gene TRBJ1-6; no firm D call. The ends were cut back, 0 bases at V and 10 bases at J, with 4 bases in the middle. The CDR3 runs 12 residues. The germline V gene encodes CDR1 KGHSH and CDR2 LQKENI. CDR3 coding DNA: TGTGCCAGCTCACCACCGGGCTCACCCCTCCACTTT. As protein: CASSPPGSPLHF. The complete variable domain, with remaining parts taken from reference TRBV18 and TRBJ1-6, reads NAGVMQNPRHLVRRRGQEARLRCSPMKGHSHVYWYRQLPEEGLKFMVYLQKENIIDESGMPKERFSAEFPKEGPSILRIQQVVRGDSAAYFCASSPPGSPLHFGNGTRLTVT.

This clonotype was seen more than once but under ten times. This chain connects TRBV15 to TRBJ2-6, with D tentatively TRBD1 (6 bases). Looked up from germline, CDR1 is LNHNV and CDR2 is YYDKDF (reference sequence). V gave up 5 bases and J gave up 1 base, with 12 bases separating them. This CDR3 is built from 16 residues. This CDR3 is CATSVPTGSGANVLTF. In nucleotides, the CDR3 is TGTGCCACCAGCGTACCTACAGGGTCTGGGGCCAACGTCCTGACTTTC.